What follows is one T cell receptor (beta chain) and its context. PCR involved 60 Vbeta and 13 Jbeta primers. Some clones are missing from TCRdb's copy, which holds only in-frame ones; the method was immunoSEQ multiplex PCR. This table has approximately 280,000 clones, around nine tenths appearing once. CDR3 size: 14 residues. The V gene's germline CDR1 is MNHNY and CDR2 SVGAGI (reference sequence). Trimming cost V 1 base and J 3 bases; bases outside gene matches: 2. This specimen belongs to a study of cytomegalovirus exposure and HLA in healthy donors. The sequence was obtained from a woman between 18 and 29 years old in good health and CMV-seronegative. This rearrangement joins TRBV6-6 to TRBJ1-2; TRBD1 agrees at 7 bases. Sequencing input: PBMCs. CDR3 bases: TGTGCCAGCAGTTACTGGACAGGAGACTATGGCTACACCTTC. This translates into CASSYWTGDYGYTF.